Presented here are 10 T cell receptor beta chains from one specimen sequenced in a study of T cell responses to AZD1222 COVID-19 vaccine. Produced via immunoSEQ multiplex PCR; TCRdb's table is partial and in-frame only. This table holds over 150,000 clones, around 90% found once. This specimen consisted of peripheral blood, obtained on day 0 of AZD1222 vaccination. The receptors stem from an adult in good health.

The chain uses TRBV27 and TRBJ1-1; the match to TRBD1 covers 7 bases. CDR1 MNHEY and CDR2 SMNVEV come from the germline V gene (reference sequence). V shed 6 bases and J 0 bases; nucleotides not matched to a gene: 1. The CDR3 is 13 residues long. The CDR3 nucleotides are TGTGCCAGCAGGGGACAGATGAACACTGAAGCTTTCTTT. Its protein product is CASRGQMNTEAFF.

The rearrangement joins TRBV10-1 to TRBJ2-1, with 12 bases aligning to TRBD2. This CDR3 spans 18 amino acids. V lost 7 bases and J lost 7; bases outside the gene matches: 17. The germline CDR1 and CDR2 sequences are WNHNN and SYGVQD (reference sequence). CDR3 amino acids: CASNPIGLAGGPVNEQFF. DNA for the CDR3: TGCGCCAGCAACCCGATTGGGCTAGCGGGAGGGCCGGTGAATGAGCAGTTCTTC.

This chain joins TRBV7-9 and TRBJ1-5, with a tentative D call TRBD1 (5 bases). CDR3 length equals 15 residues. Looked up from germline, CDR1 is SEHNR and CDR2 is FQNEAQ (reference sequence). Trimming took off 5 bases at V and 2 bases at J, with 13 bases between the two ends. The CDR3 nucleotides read TGTGCCAGCAGCCCCGGGGGAGTAGGCAATCAGCCCCAGCATTTT. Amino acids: CASSPGGVGNQPQHF. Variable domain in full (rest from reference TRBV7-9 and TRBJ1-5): DTGVSQNPRHKITKRGQNVTFRCDPISEHNRLYWYRQTLGQGPEFLTYFQNEAQLEKSRLLSDRFSAERPKGSFSTLEIQRTEQGDSAMYLCASSPGGVGNQPQHFGDGTRLSIL.

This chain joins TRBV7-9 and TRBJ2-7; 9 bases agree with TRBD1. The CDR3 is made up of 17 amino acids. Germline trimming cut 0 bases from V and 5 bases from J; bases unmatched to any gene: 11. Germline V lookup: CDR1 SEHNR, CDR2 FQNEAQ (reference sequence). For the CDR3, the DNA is TGTGCCAGCAGCTTAGCCGGGACAGGGAGGGGGGCGCACGAGCAGTACTTC. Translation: CASSLAGTGRGAHEQYF.

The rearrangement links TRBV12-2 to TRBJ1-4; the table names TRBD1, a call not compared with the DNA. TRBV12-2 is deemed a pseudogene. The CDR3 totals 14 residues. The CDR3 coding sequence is TGTGCAAGTCGCTTAACCAGGTGGAATGAAAAACTGTTTTTT. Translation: CASRLTRWNEKLFF.

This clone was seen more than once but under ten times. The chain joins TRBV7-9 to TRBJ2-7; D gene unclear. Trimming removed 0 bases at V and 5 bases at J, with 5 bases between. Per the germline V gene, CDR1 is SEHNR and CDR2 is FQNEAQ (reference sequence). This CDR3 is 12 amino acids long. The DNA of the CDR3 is TGTGCCAGCAGCTTAGCACTGAACGAGCAGTACTTC. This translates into CASSLALNEQYF.

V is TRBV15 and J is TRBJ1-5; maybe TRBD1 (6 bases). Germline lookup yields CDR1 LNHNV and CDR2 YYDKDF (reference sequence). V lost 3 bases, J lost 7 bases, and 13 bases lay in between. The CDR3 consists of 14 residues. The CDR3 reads CATSRGAGAQPQHF. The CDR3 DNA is TGTGCCACCAGCAGGGGGGCGGGCGCGCAGCCCCAGCATTTT.

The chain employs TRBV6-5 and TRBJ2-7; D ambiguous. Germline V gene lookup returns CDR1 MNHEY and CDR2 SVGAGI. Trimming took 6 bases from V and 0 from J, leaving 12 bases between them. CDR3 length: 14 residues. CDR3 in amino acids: CASRKGRLSYEQYF. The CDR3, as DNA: TGTGCCAGCAGGAAGGGCCGGCTCTCCTACGAGCAGTACTTC.

The CDR3 spells CASSEVTALQPQHF. CDR3 DNA: TGTGCCAGCAGTGAAGTGACAGCCCTACAGCCCCAGCATTTT. The V gene is TRBV2, the J gene TRBJ1-5, with D perhaps TRBD1 (5 bases). The germline V gene encodes CDR1 SNHLY and CDR2 FYNNEI. V lost 1 base, J lost 7 bases, and 11 bases lay in between. The CDR3 is 14 amino acids.

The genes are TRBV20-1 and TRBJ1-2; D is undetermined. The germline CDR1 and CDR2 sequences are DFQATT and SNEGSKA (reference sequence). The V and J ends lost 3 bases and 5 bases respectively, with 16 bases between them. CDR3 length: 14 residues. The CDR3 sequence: CSASMRSGQYGYTF. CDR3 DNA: TGCAGTGCTAGTATGAGGTCAGGTCAATATGGCTACACCTTC.